A selection of T cell receptor beta chains follows, all from one sample in a study of long-term antiretroviral therapy in people with HIV. Some clones are missing from TCRdb's copy, which holds only in-frame ones; the method was immunoSEQ multiplex PCR. Among roughly 17,000 clones listed, roughly 95% were seen once. The sample here was unsorted PBMCs, taken around 10 years after starting antiretroviral therapy. The receptors come from a man between 25 and 39 years old with HIV. The CDR3 runs from the conserved cysteine through the conserved F or W. A D gene is named only where the DNA matches it firmly. Some rows mark clone size as missing; the rest say once, few, many or name a class of expanded clone.

len,d_gene,abundance,v_gene,j_gene,CDR3aa,CDR3nt
14,-,-,TRBV2,TRBJ2-2,CASTGLYNTGELFF,TGTGCCAGCACTGGTCTCTATAACACCGGGGAGCTGTTTTTT
17,TRBD2,-,TRBV27,TRBJ2-3,CASSRRGGLLSTDTQYF,TGTGCCAGCAGTCGGCGGGGGGGCCTCCTTTCCACAGATACGCAGTATTTT
15,TRBD1,-,TRBV19,TRBJ1-5,CASSSTGGSNQPQHF,TGTGCCAGTAGTTCCACAGGGGGCTCCAATCAGCCCCAGCATTTT
13,TRBD1,-,TRBV7-6,TRBJ1-2,CASSSPPGQDPTF,TGTGCCAGCAGCTCCCCGCCGGGACAGGATCCCACCTTC
14,-,-,TRBV7-2,TRBJ1-3,CASSTTRNGNTIYF,TGTGCCAGCAGCACAACCAGGAACGGAAACACCATATATTTT
16,TRBD2,-,TRBV6-5,TRBJ2-6,CASSYSYAGGFNVLTF,TGTGCCAGCAGTTACTCGTACGCGGGGGGTTTCAACGTCCTGACTTTC
14,TRBD1,-,TRBV6-5,TRBJ2-3,CASKSGQGADTQYF,TGTGCCAGCAAGAGCGGACAGGGGGCAGATACGCAGTATTTT
15,-,-,TRBV5-1,TRBJ1-1,CASSDGTDAPPGAFF,TGCGCCAGCAGCGATGGAACTGATGCTCCCCCTGGAGCTTTCTTT
18,TRBD2,-,TRBV5-1,TRBJ2-4,CASTYVGGGGSSKNIQYF,TGCGCCAGCACCTACGTGGGTGGCGGGGGGTCGTCCAAAAACATTCAGTACTTC
14,-,-,TRBV28,TRBJ1-2,CASSLAGTPYGYTF,TGTGCCAGCAGTTTAGCCGGGACACCCTATGGCTACACCTTC
16,-,-,TRBV5-5,TRBJ1-1,CASSLETLMGKTEAFF,TGTGCCAGCAGCTTGGAAACACTCATGGGAAAAACTGAAGCTTTCTTT
15,-,-,TRBV19,TRBJ1-4,CASSQTGDNVEKLFF,TGTGCCAGTAGTCAGACCGGGGACAATGTTGAAAAACTGTTTTTT
19,-,-,TRBV1,TRBJ2-6,CTSSQPRDRVFGGANVLTF,TGCACCAGCAGCCAACCCCGGGACAGGGTGTTCGGGGGGGCCAACGTCCTGACTTTC
16,-,-,TRBV11-3,TRBJ1-6,CASSPLQSSYNSPLHF,TGTGCCAGCAGCCCCCTTCAGAGCTCCTATAATTCACCCCTCCACTTT
14,TRBD1,-,TRBV11-1,TRBJ1-1,CASSLGRGGAEAFF,TGTGCCAGCAGCTTAGGCAGGGGGGGAGCGGAAGCTTTCTTT
15,-,-,TRBV7-9,TRBJ2-1,CASSLGQGVHNEQFF,TGTGCCAGCAGCTTAGGGCAAGGGGTCCACAATGAGCAGTTCTTC
15,-,-,TRBV4-2,TRBJ2-7,CASSPEEGGSGEQYF,TGTGCCAGCAGCCCCGAGGAGGGAGGATCGGGCGAGCAGTACTTC
18,-,once,TRBV7-7,TRBJ2-5,CASSLEVPSAGSQETQYF,TGTGCTAGCAGCTTAGAAGTACCGTCGGCAGGGAGTCAAGAGACCCAGTACTTC